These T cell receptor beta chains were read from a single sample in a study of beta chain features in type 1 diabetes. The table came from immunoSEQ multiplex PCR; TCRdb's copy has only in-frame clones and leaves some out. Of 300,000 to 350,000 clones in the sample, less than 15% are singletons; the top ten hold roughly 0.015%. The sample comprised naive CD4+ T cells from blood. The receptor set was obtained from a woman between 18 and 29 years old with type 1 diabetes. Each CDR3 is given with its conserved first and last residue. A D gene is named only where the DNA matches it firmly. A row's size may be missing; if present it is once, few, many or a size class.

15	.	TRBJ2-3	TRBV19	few	CASRDGGPRTDTQYF	TGTGCCAGTAGAGACGGAGGGCCCCGCACAGATACGCAGTATTTT
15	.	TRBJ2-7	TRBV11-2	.	CASSSSGLRVGEQYF	TGTGCCAGCAGCTCATCGGGACTCCGCGTGGGCGAGCAGTACTTC
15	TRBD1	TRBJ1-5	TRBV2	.	CASSERTGMNQPQHF	TGTGCCAGCAGTGAAAGGACAGGAATGAATCAGCCCCAGCATTTT
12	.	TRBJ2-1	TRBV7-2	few	CASSWKENEQFF	TGTGCCAGCAGCTGGAAGGAGAATGAGCAGTTCTTC
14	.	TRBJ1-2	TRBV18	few	CASSLGQALYGYTF	TGTGCCAGCTCCCTCGGACAAGCCCTCTATGGCTACACCTTC
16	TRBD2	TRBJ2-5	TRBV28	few	CASSTTSGRFEETQYF	TGTGCCAGCAGTACTACTAGCGGGAGGTTCGAAGAGACCCAGTACTTC
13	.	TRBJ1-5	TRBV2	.	CATRQYSNQPQHF	TGTGCCACCCGACAGTATAGCAATCAGCCCCAGCATTTT
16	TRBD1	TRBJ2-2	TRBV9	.	CASSVSGGAGTGELFF	TGTGCCAGCAGCGTTTCAGGGGGCGCGGGCACCGGGGAGCTGTTTTTT
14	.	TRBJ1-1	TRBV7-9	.	CASSLDGGRTEAFF	TGTGCCAGCAGCTTAGACGGGGGGCGCACTGAAGCTTTCTTT
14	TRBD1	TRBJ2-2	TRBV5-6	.	CASSLDRVTGELFF	TGTGCCAGCAGCCTGGACAGGGTCACCGGGGAGCTGTTTTTT
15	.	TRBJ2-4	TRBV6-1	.	CASSEVGGAKNIQYF	TGTGCCAGCAGTGAAGTTGGGGGGGCCAAAAACATTCAGTACTTC
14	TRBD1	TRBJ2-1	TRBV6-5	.	CASSPRTGHNEQFF	TGTGCCAGCAGCCCAAGGACAGGTCACAATGAGCAGTTCTTC
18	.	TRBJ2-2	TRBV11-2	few	CASSLEQLIQGGTGELFF	TGTGCCAGCAGCTTAGAACAGTTGATCCAGGGAGGCACCGGGGAGCTGTTTTTT
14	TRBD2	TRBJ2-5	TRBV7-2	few	CASSRGGIQETQYF	TGTGCCAGCAGCCGGGGGGGTATCCAAGAGACCCAGTACTTC
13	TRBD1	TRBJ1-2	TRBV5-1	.	CASSPRDRYGYTF	TGCGCCAGCAGCCCCCGGGACAGATATGGCTACACCTTC